This record looks at one TCR beta chain sequence and its context. Seattle's enrolled individuals joined amid active infection and were then monitored longitudinally. Original data processing: Estimated nucleated cell counts came from reference gene primer amplification. Profiling relied on immunoSEQ multiplex PCR, and the TCRdb table lists in-frame clones only, not all of them. That table gives V, J and clone size, and the DNA gave D and trimming. The sample carries 100,000 to 150,000 clones, roughly 92% recorded once. J lost 6 bases, V lost 4 bases, and 7 bases had no gene match. Germline-derived CDR1 and CDR2 are SGHRS and YFSETQ. CDR3 length: 14 residues. The sample is drawn from a study of blood T cell repertoires in COVID-19. Study information: From the United States, Italy and Spain came samples of acute and convalescent COVID-19. PBMCs, B-cell-depleted T cells, or T cells provided the cDNA or gDNA that made up the material.

The chain couples TRBV5-1 to TRBJ1-1, with 9 positions matching TRBD1. The origin of this receptor is a man aged 45-60 years with COVID-19, enrolled during active disease. Source material: peripheral blood. CDR3 sequence (DNA): TGCGCCAGCAGCCCGGACAGGGGAAGGGCTGAAGCTTTCTTT. Amino acid sequence: CASSPDRGRAEAFF.